This T cell receptor (beta chain) derives from a study of T cell responses to AZD1222 COVID-19 vaccine (dated by TCRdb to about 2021). As for the study more broadly: A total of approximately 250 trial participants underwent TCR sequencing, of whom around 210 had received two doses of AZD1222 and about 25 had received two doses of the MenACWY control vaccine. Enrollment into the trials was organized by age into subgroups of 18-55, 56-69 and 70-plus years, and those subgroups contained about 160, 30 and 59 TCR-sequenced participants, respectively.

The CDR3 regions of human TCRbeta chains were subjected to immunosequencing. The study's processing was this. TCRs in the repertoires were compared against a reference library of SARS-CoV-2-specific TCRs that had been generated with the MIRA antigen-specificity platform. Breadth was defined as the fraction of unique TCRs that were SARS-CoV-2-associated. Depth was defined as the fraction of total T cells that were SARS-CoV-2-associated. Using the MIRA data, every spike-specific TCR was mapped to the spike region that the TCR reacted to and assigned to either a CD4 or a CD8 class. Log10-transformed breadth and depth values were compared by one-way ANOVA with Sidak's multiple comparisons tests. Entries here come from immuneACCESS through TCRdb and include only in-frame sequences with V and J called. Some clones fail to appear in such tables; in the studies checked, an unresolved V gene covers under half of the shortfall, and the cause of the remainder is unknown. V, J and clone size derive from that table, while D and trimming were established from the DNA sequence. In this sample the table shows about 110,000 clones, about 90% of which occur a single time. Together, the top ten hold around 5.9% of the sample.

In the paper's terms, the time point label means: about 28 days (+/-7) after the second vaccine dose. AZD1222 recipients with second doses at about 4 weeks or about 12 weeks were pooled, because spike-specific TCR depth and breadth did not differ between schedules. The vaccinee samples were drawn from two UK trials, COV001 and COV002, one of which was a single-blind randomized controlled phase 2/3 trial testing AZD1222 (ChAdOx1 nCoV-19) in healthy adults. For TCRbeta chain sequencing, PBMC samples from trial participants were taken at day 0 and at day 28 after the second dose. Study-wide conclusions, independent of this receptor: Conclusions about previously exposed vaccinees were limited because only a handful of AZD1222 recipients were SARS-CoV-2 seropositive at baseline. Participants were mostly white British and included more females than males, and it was suggested by the authors that clonal diversity may have been underestimated. After two AZD1222 doses, both the breadth and the depth of spike-specific TCRs were significantly higher than at day 0 and than in MenACWY recipients. No day 14 peak-response samples were available, so repertoires were characterized only after the peak T cell response. Nearly half of unique spike-specific TCRs reportedly recognized epitopes outside regions mutated in the B.1.351 and B.1.1.7 variants. CD4 TCRs associated with the vaccine covered the entire spike protein, and the dominant responses were in regions 160-218 and 743-854. In the small 56-69-year group, the increase in depth fell short of significance, most likely because of low power.

CDR1 SGHRS and CDR2 YFSETQ were looked up in the germline V gene. The V and J ends are trimmed by 3 bases and 10 bases, leaving 22 bases between them. Counted from cysteine to phenylalanine, this CDR3 has 15 amino acids. The DNA shown is the 45-base CDR3, in frame from base 1. Of note for this clone: Which antigen it targets is not known. No base qualities exist here, and no much larger clone lies one base off it.

The sequence was obtained from an adult who received the AZD1222 COVID-19 vaccine. Recombination linked TRBV5-1 to TRBJ1-2; the D gene cannot be named for sure. The sequencing here drew on peripheral blood, taken 28 days after the second AZD1222 dose. For the CDR3, the sequence is CASSSTYGVSRAYTF. The sequenced DNA is TGCGCCAGCAGCTCGACGTACGGAGTTTCTAGGGCCTACACCTTC.